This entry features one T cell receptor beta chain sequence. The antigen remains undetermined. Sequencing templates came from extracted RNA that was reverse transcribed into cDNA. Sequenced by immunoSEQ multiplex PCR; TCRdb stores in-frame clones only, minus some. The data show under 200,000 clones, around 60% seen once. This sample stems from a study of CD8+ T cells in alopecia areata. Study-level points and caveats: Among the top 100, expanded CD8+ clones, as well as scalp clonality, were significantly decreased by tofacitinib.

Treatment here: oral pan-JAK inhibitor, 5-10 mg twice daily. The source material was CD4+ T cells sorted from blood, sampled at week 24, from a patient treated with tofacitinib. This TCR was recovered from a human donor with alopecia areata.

The CDR3 spells CSVEKHWAHTQYF. The CDR3 nucleotides read TGCAGCGTTGAAAAACATTGGGCACATACGCAGTATTTT. The V gene is TRBV29-1, the J gene TRBJ2-3; D uncertain. Germline CDR1 reads SQVTM; CDR2 reads ANQGSEA. The CDR3 has 13 amino acids. V was clipped by 2 bases and J by 7 bases, with 13 bases between them.